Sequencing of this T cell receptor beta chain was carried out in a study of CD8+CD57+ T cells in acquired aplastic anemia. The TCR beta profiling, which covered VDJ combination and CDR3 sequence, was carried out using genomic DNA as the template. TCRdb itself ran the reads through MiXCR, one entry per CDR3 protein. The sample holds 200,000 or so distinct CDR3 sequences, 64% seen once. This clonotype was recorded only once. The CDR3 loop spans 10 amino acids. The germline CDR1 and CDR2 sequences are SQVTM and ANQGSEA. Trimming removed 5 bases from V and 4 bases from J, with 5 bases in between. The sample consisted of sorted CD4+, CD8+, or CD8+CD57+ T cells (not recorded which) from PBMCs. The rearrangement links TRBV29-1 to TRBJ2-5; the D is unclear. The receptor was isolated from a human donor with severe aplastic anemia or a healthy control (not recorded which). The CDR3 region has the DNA TGCAGCGTTCAATCAGAGACCCAGTACTTC. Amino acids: CSVQSETQYF.